Presented here are 22 T cell receptor beta chains from one specimen sequenced in a study of cytomegalovirus exposure and HLA in healthy donors. The PCR made use of 60 Vbeta and 13 Jbeta primers. Libraries were prepared by immunoSEQ multiplex PCR; TCRdb keeps only in-frame clonotypes and omits some of them. The sample records approximately 220,000 clones, 82% being singletons. The sequencing input was PBMCs. The receptor set was obtained from a man aged 35 to 55 in good health and CMV-seropositive.

The rearrangement joins TRBV5-4 to TRBJ2-1, with D possibly TRBD2 on 5 matching bases. CDR3 length equals 10 residues. Germline CDR1 is SGHNT and CDR2 is YYREEE (reference sequence). V was cut by 7 bases and J by 8 bases, with 7 bases left in between. The CDR3 region is CASGADEQFF. The CDR3 DNA is TGTGCCAGCGGAGCGGATGAGCAGTTCTTC. Variable domain in full (rest from reference TRBV5-4 and TRBJ2-1): ETGVTQSPTHLIKTRGQQVTLRCSSQSGHNTVSWYQQALGQGPQFIFQYYREEENGRGNFPPRFSGLQFPNYSSELNVNALELDDSALYLCASGADEQFFGPGTRLTVL.

The gene calls are TRBV5-4 and TRBJ2-3; D is possibly TRBD1 (5 bases). V lost 3 bases and J lost 2, with 7 bases in between. Per germline, CDR1 SGHNT and CDR2 YYREEE (reference sequence). The CDR3 is made up of 13 amino acids. The chain's CDR3 is CASSSTATDTQYF. The CDR3 nucleotides read TGTGCCAGCAGCTCGACAGCCACAGATACGCAGTATTTT.

The rearrangement links TRBV9 to TRBJ1-2, with D perhaps matching TRBD1 (5 bases). CDR3 length: 15 amino acids. Germline V gives CDR1 SGDLS, CDR2 YYNGEE. Trimming cost V 0 bases and J 4 bases, with 13 bases left between them. CDR3 in amino acids: CASSVGGVVGYGYTF. CDR3 bases: TGTGCCAGCAGCGTAGGGGGGGTGGTCGGCTATGGCTACACCTTC.

V is TRBV5-1 and J is TRBJ2-1; 7 bases line up with TRBD1. V gave up 2 bases and J gave up 8 bases; unmatched junction bases: 7. Germline-derived CDR1 and CDR2 are SGHRS and YFSETQ. The CDR3 is made up of 14 amino acids. The CDR3: CASSFLAQGDEQFF. The CDR3 region has the DNA TGCGCCAGCAGCTTTCTAGCTCAGGGGGATGAGCAGTTCTTC.

This clone came up once. This rearrangement joins TRBV6-1 to TRBJ2-2, with 10 bases matching TRBD2. The CDR3 spans 14 residues. V shed 8 bases and J 6 bases; nucleotides not matched to a gene: 6. Looked up from germline, CDR1 is MNHNS and CDR2 is SASEGT. Written as DNA, the CDR3 is TGTGCCAGCTGTGGACTAGCGGCGCCCGGGGAGCTGTTTTTT. This codes for CASCGLAAPGELFF.

J is TRBJ1-2 and V is TRBV6-6; maybe TRBD1 (5 bases). CDR1 is MNHNY, CDR2 SVGAGI, per germline (reference sequence). The CDR3 covers 12 residues. Trimming took off 7 bases at V and 8 bases at J, with 14 bases between the two ends. CDR3 bases: TGTGCCAGCACTACGGGGGGGGGAGGCTACACCTTC. This encodes CASTTGGGGYTF.

This clone appeared a few times. J is TRBJ1-2 and V is TRBV5-6; D might be TRBD1 (5 bases). Trimming took 0 bases from V and 8 from J, leaving 8 bases between them. Germline V CDR1 and CDR2: SGHDT, YYEEEE. There are 12 residues in the CDR3. CDR3: CASSLGQGGYTF. The CDR3 nucleotides are TGTGCCAGCAGCTTGGGGCAGGGAGGCTACACCTTC.

The chain combines TRBV25-1 with TRBJ2-2; D perhaps matches TRBD1 (5 bases). V was clipped by 3 bases and J by 4 bases, with 12 bases between them. The CDR3 has 15 residues. Germline V CDR1 and CDR2: MGHDK, SYGVNS. CDR3 region: CASSDFVTGTGELFF. CDR3 sequence (DNA): TGTGCCAGCAGTGATTTCGTCACAGGCACCGGGGAGCTGTTTTTT.

This sequence joins TRBV19 and TRBJ1-5; possibly TRBD1 for D (5 bases). Trimming removed 6 bases from V and 5 bases from J, with 14 bases in between. The CDR3 extends over 14 amino acids. The germline V gene has CDR1 LNHDA and CDR2 SQIVND (reference sequence). The CDR3 sequence is CASRGLSGDQPQHF. CDR3 DNA: TGTGCCAGTAGGGGCTTGTCGGGGGATCAGCCCCAGCATTTT.

CDR3 region: CASSTGARRNQPQHF. Here the CDR3 DNA reads TGTGCCAGCAGCACAGGGGCCCGCCGCAATCAGCCCCAGCATTTT. The genes are TRBV7-4 and TRBJ1-5, with 7 bases fitting TRBD1. This CDR3 is 15 amino acids long. The germline gives CDR1 SGHVT, CDR2 SQSDAQ. J lost 2 bases, V lost 5 bases, and 6 bases had no gene match.

The CDR3 protein is CASTGLPSGNTIYF. For the CDR3, the DNA is TGTGCCAGCACCGGACTTCCCTCTGGAAACACCATATATTTT. V is TRBV2 and J is TRBJ1-3; D gene uncertain. The CDR3 extends over 14 amino acids. Per the germline V gene, CDR1 is SNHLY and CDR2 is FYNNEI. V was shortened by 7 bases and J by 0 bases, with 10 bases between the two germline ends.

This clone was seen more than once but under ten times. For the CDR3, the DNA is TGTGCCAGCAGCTTAGCGGGGCCCTATGGCTACACCTTC. Its translation: CASSLAGPYGYTF. The gene calls are TRBV7-9 and TRBJ1-2, with D tentatively TRBD1 (5 bases). CDR1 is SEHNR, CDR2 FQNEAQ, per germline (reference sequence). The V gene lost 0 bases and the J gene lost 4 bases, with 6 bases spanning the gap. CDR3 size: 13 residues.

The gene calls are TRBV29-1 and TRBJ1-2, with 9 bases that match TRBD1. V shed 7 bases, J shed 7 bases, and the junction held 4 bases outside the gene matches. Germline V lookup: CDR1 SQVTM, CDR2 ANQGSEA. This CDR3 spans 11 amino acids. The CDR3 spells CSATGGCGYTF. The CDR3, as DNA: TGCAGCGCAACAGGGGGCTGTGGCTACACCTTC.

The V and J genes are TRBV28 and TRBJ1-5; unclear D gene. CDR3 length equals 14 residues. CDR1 MDHEN and CDR2 SYDVKM come from the germline V gene. V gave up 5 bases and J gave up 4 bases, with 12 bases separating them. The CDR3 protein is CASSTGIGNQPQHF. The CDR3 nucleotides read TGTGCCAGCAGTACGGGGATAGGGAATCAGCCCCAGCATTTT.

This chain joins TRBV10-3 and TRBJ2-1, with a possible D match to TRBD2 (6 bases). The V gene's germline CDR1 is ENHRY and CDR2 SYGVKD. V lost 2 bases and J lost 1, with 12 bases in between. This CDR3 is built from 16 residues. The CDR3 region is CAISEVTGESYNEQFF. The CDR3 bases are TGTGCCATCAGTGAGGTTACGGGAGAGTCCTACAATGAGCAGTTCTTC.

J is TRBJ2-3 and V is TRBV5-1; unclear D gene. CDR3 size: 15 residues. From germline, CDR1 is SGHRS and CDR2 YFSETQ. V was trimmed by 0 bases and J by 3 bases, leaving 11 bases between them. The CDR3 loop reads CASSLATHGTDTQYF. The CDR3 nucleotides read TGCGCCAGCAGCTTGGCGACCCACGGGACAGATACGCAGTATTTT.

The chain combines TRBV6-5 with TRBJ2-7; D is uncertain. Germline-derived CDR1 and CDR2 are MNHEY and SVGAGI. This CDR3 spans 15 amino acids. Trimming stripped 2 bases from V and 0 bases from J, with 11 bases between. CDR3 sequence: CASSYRAFGSYEQYF. Written as DNA, the CDR3 is TGTGCCAGCAGTTACAGAGCGTTCGGCTCCTACGAGCAGTACTTC.

This clone was observed a single time. This rearrangement joins TRBV2 to TRBJ2-6, with D maybe TRBD1 (6 bases). There are 15 residues in the CDR3. The germline gives CDR1 SNHLY, CDR2 FYNNEI. V lost 7 bases and J 2 bases, leaving 12 bases between the germline ends. CDR3 residues: CASTDRHTGANVLTF. For the CDR3, the DNA is TGTGCCAGCACAGACAGGCATACTGGGGCCAACGTCCTGACTTTC.

This chain uses TRBV7-2 with TRBJ2-5; maybe TRBD1 (5 bases). In germline, CDR1 is SGHTA, CDR2 FQGNSA. Trimming removed 3 bases from V and 2 bases from J, with 7 bases in between. The CDR3 runs 13 residues. DNA for the CDR3: TGTGCCAGCAGCTTGGGGCAGCAAGAGACCCAGTACTTC. As protein: CASSLGQQETQYF.

Comment on this clone: Mismatch with germline at one junction end may stem from a read error. The chain couples TRBV7-9 to TRBJ1-1, with a tentative D call TRBD1 (5 bases). Per the germline V gene, CDR1 is SEHNR and CDR2 is FQNEAQ (reference sequence). The length of the CDR3 is 13 residues. CDR3 nucleotide sequence: TGTTCCAGCAGCCCACTCGGGGGAACTGAAGCTTTCTTT. Amino acids: CSSSPLGGTEAFF. Variable domain in full (rest from reference TRBV7-9 and TRBJ1-1): DTGVSQNPRHKITKRGQNVTFRCDPISEHNRLYWYRQTLGQGPEFLTYFQNEAQLEKSRLLSDRFSAERPKGSFSTLEIQRTEQGDSAMYLCSSSPLGGTEAFFGQGTRLTVV.

This clone is a singleton in its sample. V and J are TRBV5-1 and TRBJ1-5, with a weak D call TRBD1 (5 bases). V was clipped by 4 bases and J by 0 bases, with 11 bases between them. The CDR3 spans 15 residues. The germline gives CDR1 SGHRS, CDR2 YFSETQ. The DNA of the CDR3 is TGCGCCAGCAGCGTTCGGGGGGGTAGCAATCAGCCCCAGCATTTT. Amino acid sequence: CASSVRGGSNQPQHF.

The chain is built from TRBV11-2 and TRBJ2-7; D ambiguous. Trimming removed 0 bases at V and 1 base at J, with 7 bases between. The CDR3 is 14 amino acids. CDR1 is SGHAT and CDR2 is FQNNGV in the germline V gene. The CDR3 reads CASSLDLGSYEQYV. The DNA of the CDR3 is TGTGCCAGCAGCTTAGATCTAGGATCCTACGAGCAGTACGTC.